Listed here are 25 T cell receptor beta chains from one sample, sequenced in a study of OX40 agonist ivuxolimab in advanced cancers. Sequencing used immunoSEQ multiplex PCR; TCRdb keeps in-frame clones, though not all of them. The table records under 90,000 clones, 85% to 90% of them present only once. Sequencing was performed on CD4+ or CD8+ T cells sorted from blood, taken in a trial of the OX40 agonist ivuxolimab. The receptors derive from an adult with an advanced solid tumor such as melanoma, head and neck, liver or kidney cancer.

The chain uses TRBV4-1 and TRBJ2-5; TRBD1 agrees at 10 bases. This CDR3 has 18 residues. Germline V gene sequence: CDR1 MGHRA, CDR2 YSYEKL. V dropped 0 bases and J dropped 7; count of bases not matched to a gene: 14. CDR3 DNA sequence: TGCGCCAGCAGCCAAGATCATCCGGGACAGGGGTCCGTTGGGACCCAGTACTTC. This encodes CASSQDHPGQGSVGTQYF.

The chain has TRBV5-4 and TRBJ1-4, with D perhaps matching TRBD1 (5 bases). The CDR3 runs to 16 residues. Germline CDR1 SGHNT, CDR2 YYREEE (reference sequence). Trimming pared 4 bases from V and 4 bases from J, leaving 17 bases between. The CDR3 region is CASSLTRGVINEKLFF. The CDR3 coding sequence is TGTGCCAGCAGCCTGACAAGGGGCGTTATTAATGAAAAACTGTTTTTT.

This sequence joins TRBV5-6 and TRBJ2-6; either TRBD1 or TRBD2 may fit D (5 bases each). The length of the CDR3 is 17 residues. Trimming cost V 5 bases and J 0 bases, with 15 bases left between them. The germline V gene has CDR1 SGHDT and CDR2 YYEEEE. This chain's CDR3 is CASRGTRGRSGANVLTF. Here the CDR3 DNA reads TGTGCCAGCAGGGGGACCCGGGGCCGCTCTGGGGCCAACGTCCTGACTTTC.

The gene calls are TRBV10-2 and TRBJ2-5, with TRBD2 matching over 15 bases. Trimming at V came to 6 bases and at J to 4 bases, leaving 3 bases not matched to a gene. The CDR3 is 15 residues long. CDR1 is WSHSY, CDR2 SAAADI, per germline. CDR3 DNA: TGCGCCAGCAGCGGACTAGCGGGGGGGGTAGAGACCCAGTACTTC. Its protein is CASSGLAGGVETQYF.

This chain uses TRBV4-2 with TRBJ2-5, with D maybe TRBD2 (5 bases). V lost 4 bases and J lost 1, with 7 bases in between. In germline, CDR1 is LGHNA, CDR2 YNFKEQ. The CDR3 loop spans 13 amino acids. The DNA for the CDR3 is TGTGCCAGCAGCCGAGGGTCCCAAGAGACCCAGTACTTC. It yields the protein CASSRGSQETQYF.

This clone was detected only a few times. The CDR3 DNA reads TGTGCCAGCAGTTTTTTCAGGGGGCGTGAAGCTTTCTTT. It translates to CASSFFRGREAFF. The rearrangement joins TRBV27 to TRBJ1-1, with 8 bases that match TRBD1. V lost 3 bases and J lost 7; bases outside the gene matches: 4. CDR3 length equals 13 residues. The germline CDR1 and CDR2 sequences are MNHEY and SMNVEV (reference sequence).

V is TRBV5-1 and J is TRBJ2-7; TRBD2 agrees at 11 bases. This CDR3 is 16 amino acids long. The germline CDR1 and CDR2 sequences are SGHRS and YFSETQ. V shed 4 bases and J 2 bases; nucleotides not matched to a gene: 8. The CDR3, as DNA: TGCGCCAGCAGCCCAGCCCCTAGCGGGAGGCCCTACGAGCAGTACTTC. Amino acids: CASSPAPSGRPYEQYF.

Written as DNA, the CDR3 is TGTGCCAGCAGTAACAGGGGGTCGACCTACGAGCAGTACTTC. This sequence encodes CASSNRGSTYEQYF. The chain recombines TRBV7-9 with TRBJ2-7, with 8 bases lining up with TRBD1. Germline CDR1 SEHNR, CDR2 FQNEAQ (reference sequence). The CDR3 consists of 14 residues. V was pared by 6 bases and J by 2 bases, with 6 bases of the junction left unmatched.

V gene TRBV5-1 combines with J gene TRBJ2-5, with TRBD1 matching 10 bases. The germline CDR1 and CDR2 sequences are SGHRS and YFSETQ. This CDR3 comprises 15 residues. Trimming at V came to 3 bases and at J to 4 bases, leaving 6 bases not matched to a gene. This chain's CDR3 is CASSSGDRGPETQYF. The CDR3 DNA is TGCGCCAGCAGCTCGGGGGACAGGGGACCAGAGACCCAGTACTTC.

This rearrangement joins TRBV6-5 to TRBJ2-7; 8 nucleotides match TRBD2. V lost 6 bases and J lost 3; bases outside the gene matches: 4. CDR3 length: 13 residues. Germline CDR1 is MNHEY and CDR2 is SVGAGI. Here the CDR3 DNA reads TGTGCCAGCAGGCGGGAGGCCTACTACGAGCAGTACTTC. It encodes CASRREAYYEQYF.

This CDR3 reads CASSVGPSQETQYF. CDR3 sequence (DNA): TGTGCCAGCAGCGTAGGGCCCAGCCAAGAGACCCAGTACTTC. The chain recombines TRBV9 with TRBJ2-5; D remains ambiguous. Germline V gene lookup returns CDR1 SGDLS and CDR2 YYNGEE. V lost 0 bases to trimming and J lost 1 base, with 7 bases between them. CDR3 length: 14 amino acids.

V and J are TRBV5-4 and TRBJ1-1; D is possibly TRBD1 (6 bases). The V gene's germline CDR1 is SGHNT and CDR2 YYREEE (reference sequence). This CDR3 has 14 amino acids. Trimming took 2 bases from V and 5 from J, leaving 13 bases between them. In nucleotides, the CDR3 is TGTGCCAGCAGCTTACAGGGCCGGGGTACTGAAGCTTTCTTT. This encodes CASSLQGRGTEAFF.

The chain recombines TRBV5-4 with TRBJ2-7, with D possibly TRBD2 on 7 matching bases. V was pared by 2 bases and J by 3 bases, with 12 bases between. In germline, CDR1 is SGHNT, CDR2 YYREEE (reference sequence). CDR3 length: 14 residues. The CDR3 region has the DNA TGTGCCAGCAGCTTACCGGGGGGCCTCTACGAGCAGTACTTC. Translated, it gives CASSLPGGLYEQYF.

The rearrangement uses TRBV11-1 and TRBJ2-7; D is ambiguous. V shed 0 bases and J shed 2 bases, with 11 bases lying between them. Per the germline V gene, CDR1 is SGHAT and CDR2 is FQDESV (reference sequence). This CDR3 has 15 amino acids. The CDR3 protein is CASSLALHQAYEQYF. CDR3 nucleotide sequence: TGTGCCAGCAGCTTAGCCCTTCATCAGGCCTACGAGCAGTACTTC.

This clone was seen a handful of times. The rearrangement joins TRBV6-5 to TRBJ1-1; D perhaps matches TRBD1 (5 bases). CDR3 length: 15 amino acids. Germline V gene lookup returns CDR1 MNHEY and CDR2 SVGAGI. V dropped 0 bases and J dropped 3 bases, with 11 bases sitting between them. CDR3 loop: CASSYSYRRDTEAFF. CDR3 sequence (DNA): TGTGCCAGCAGTTACTCGTACAGGAGGGACACTGAAGCTTTCTTT.

The CDR3 spells CASREGTGDSYEQYF. The CDR3 DNA follows: TGTGCCAGCAGAGAAGGGACAGGGGATTCCTACGAGCAGTACTTC. The chain carries TRBV7-2 and TRBJ2-7; 10 bases line up with TRBD1. Trimming at V came to 6 bases and at J to 1 base, leaving 6 bases not matched to a gene. Looked up from germline, CDR1 is SGHTA and CDR2 is FQGNSA. The CDR3 loop spans 15 amino acids.

The rearrangement links TRBV30 to TRBJ2-3; 8 bases fit TRBD1. The CDR3 runs 12 residues. Germline values: CDR1 GTSNPN, CDR2 SVGIG (reference sequence). The trim removed 0 bases at V and 8 bases at J, leaving 1 base unmatched. DNA for the CDR3: TGTGCCTGGAGTGTACAGGGGGGTACGCAGTATTTT. Translation: CAWSVQGGTQYF. Full variable domain (rest looked up from reference TRBV30 and TRBJ2-3): SQTIHQWPATLVQPVGSPLSLECTVEGTSNPNLYWYRQAAGRGLQLLFYSVGIGQISSEVPQNLSASRPQDRQFILSSKKLLLSDSGFYLCAWSVQGGTQYFGPGTRLTVL.

The chain couples TRBV28 to TRBJ1-2; the D is unclear. Germline-derived CDR1 and CDR2 are MDHEN and SYDVKM. V lost 5 bases to trimming and J lost 7 bases, with 17 bases between them. The CDR3 extends over 14 amino acids. The CDR3, as DNA: TGTGCCAGCAGTACACCGCCCCGCCTCAGTGGCTACACCTTC. It is translated as CASSTPPRLSGYTF.

The chain uses TRBV7-2 and TRBJ1-6; D is perhaps TRBD1 (6 bases). CDR1 is SGHTA, CDR2 FQGNSA, per germline. CDR3 length equals 12 residues. Here the CDR3 reads CGSGTINSPLHF. The CDR3 DNA is TGTGGCTCCGGGACAATTAATTCACCCCTCCACTTT.

The J gene is TRBJ2-1, the V gene TRBV5-1; 13 nucleotides line up with TRBD2. CDR1 is SGHRS and CDR2 is YFSETQ in the germline V gene. The CDR3 length is 15 residues. V shed 3 bases and J 5 bases; nucleotides not matched to a gene: 2. The CDR3 nucleotides are TGCGCCAGCAGCTCGGGGACTAGCGGGAACAATGAGCAGTTCTTC. It codes for CASSSGTSGNNEQFF.

A single count supports this clone. Other DNA sequences from this sample encode an identical CDR3 as well. This chain uses TRBV19 with TRBJ2-1; the D is unclear. CDR3 length: 12 residues. Per the germline V gene, CDR1 is LNHDA and CDR2 is SQIVND (reference sequence). V lost 3 bases and J lost 7, with 7 bases in between. The CDR3 DNA is TGTGCCAGTAGTATCGTAGGAAATGAGCAGTTCTTC. Its translation: CASSIVGNEQFF.

V usage is TRBV4-2 and J usage is TRBJ2-4, with TRBD2 matching 12 bases. V shed 1 base and J 7 bases; nucleotides not matched to a gene: 8. Germline-derived CDR1 and CDR2 are LGHNA and YNFKEQ. This CDR3 has 17 amino acids. The CDR3 sequence: CASSQGLAGVSANIQYF. The CDR3 DNA reads as TGTGCCAGCAGCCAAGGACTAGCGGGAGTCTCTGCCAACATTCAGTACTTC.

This rearrangement joins TRBV5-1 to TRBJ1-6, with 7 bases matching TRBD1. The CDR3 totals 16 residues. Germline V CDR1 and CDR2: SGHRS, YFSETQ. V dropped 0 bases and J dropped 6; count of bases not matched to a gene: 6. The chain's CDR3 is CASSLDRDSPNSPLHF. CDR3 DNA: TGCGCCAGCAGCTTGGATCGGGACAGCCCTAATTCACCCCTCCACTTT.

Here the CDR3 reads CAWRGDRGYGYTF. CDR3 in DNA: TGTGCCTGGAGAGGGGACAGAGGCTATGGCTACACCTTC. V and J are TRBV30 and TRBJ1-2, with 7 bases that match TRBD1. CDR1 and CDR2 from the germline V gene are GTSNPN and SVGIG (reference sequence). This CDR3 region has 13 residues. Trimming removed 3 bases from V and 4 bases from J; junction bases left unmatched: 5.

The rearrangement uses TRBV28 and TRBJ1-6; no reliable D call. Germline CDR1 is MDHEN and CDR2 is SYDVKM. V lost 5 bases, J lost 5 bases, and 19 bases lay in between. The CDR3 sequence is 17 residues long. CDR3 region: CASSPPARWLDNSPLHF. CDR3 nucleotide sequence: TGTGCCAGCAGTCCCCCCGCGCGTTGGTTGGATAATTCACCCCTCCACTTT. The full variable domain, its missing parts supplied by reference TRBV28 and TRBJ1-6, is DVKVTQSSRYLVKRTGEKVFLECVQDMDHENMFWYRQDPGLGLRLIYFSYDVKMKEKGDIPEGYSVSREKKERFSLILESASTNQTSMYLCASSPPARWLDNSPLHFGNGTRLTVT.